The clone carrying this T cell receptor (beta chain) has just one count. The germline CDR1 and CDR2 sequences are SQVTM and ANQGSEA. The CDR3 has 11 residues. V lost 6 bases, J lost 7 bases, and 10 bases lay in between. After constant-region reverse-primer amplification, full-length variable regions underwent semi-nested PCR with Nested Universal Primer A. TCRdb reprocessed the 5' RACE reads with MiXCR, giving one entry per CDR3 protein. The data contain about 46,000 distinct CDR3 sequences, 28% of them singletons. The chain combines TRBV29-1 with TRBJ2-1, with D uncertain. The clonotype originates from a female donor with breast cancer. Source material: naive CD4+ T cells sorted from blood. Indicated subset: naive CD4+ T cells, CD4+CD45RA+CD25-. The CDR3 loop is CSVWAENEQFF. As DNA, the CDR3 is TGCAGCGTCTGGGCCGAAAATGAGCAGTTCTTC.